This T cell receptor (beta chain) was sequenced during a study of blood T cells in healthy people across ages. CDR3 length: 14 residues. Per the germline V gene, CDR1 is SQVTM and CDR2 is ANQGSEA. V shed 4 bases and J shed 0 bases, with 11 bases lying between them. It was with a sample-barcoded 5' primer and a J-beta primer mix that a second PCR of roughly 6 to 12 cycles was run. TCRdb independently ran MiXCR on the 5' RACE reads; one entry per CDR3 protein. The sample contains some 900,000 distinct CDR3 sequences, around 30% of which appear only once. Input material: blood. The chain carries TRBV29-1 and TRBJ2-3, with a weak D call TRBD2 (6 bases). The clonotype comes from a woman older than 75 in good health. CDR3 loop: CSVGLGGSTDTQYF. The DNA for the CDR3 is TGCAGCGTTGGTTTGGGAGGTAGCACAGATACGCAGTATTTT.